Each of the 21 T cell receptor beta chains below was sequenced from the same sample in a study of chemoradiotherapy in HPV16-positive cancers. Profiled with immunoSEQ multiplex PCR; TCRdb holds only in-frame clones, not every one. This sample has 3,500 to 4,500 clones, with under 90% found just once. Sampling was performed from a patient who underwent chemoradiotherapy. Receptors originate from a human donor with HPV-associated anogenital cancer.

The chain employs TRBV5-1 and TRBJ1-6; the D gene is possibly TRBD1 (5 bases). This CDR3 has 18 residues. Germline CDR1 and CDR2: SGHRS and YFSETQ. The germline V and J ends were trimmed by 0 bases and 0 bases, with 13 bases remaining between them. The DNA for the CDR3 is TGCGCCAGCAGCTTGGGACAGAATGTGGGCTCCTATAATTCACCCCTCCACTTT. The encoded protein is CASSLGQNVGSYNSPLHF.

The chain is built from TRBV11-2 and TRBJ2-2; 7 bases match TRBD2. CDR1 and CDR2 from the germline V gene are SGHAT and FQNNGV. This CDR3 has 14 amino acids. J was trimmed by 5 bases and V by 5 bases; bases with no gene match: 5. The CDR3 DNA reads TGTGCCAGCAGCGCGCTAGCGGTGACCGGGGAGCTGTTTTTT. Residues: CASSALAVTGELFF.

This chain joins TRBV29-1 and TRBJ2-3; 10 bases fit TRBD1. V shed 7 bases, J shed 0 bases, and the junction held 4 bases outside the gene matches. This CDR3 region has 14 residues. Per the germline V gene, CDR1 is SQVTM and CDR2 is ANQGSEA. CDR3 sequence reads: CSAGTGVSTDTQYF. In nucleotides, the CDR3 is TGCAGCGCAGGGACAGGGGTCAGCACAGATACGCAGTATTTT.

The chain's CDR3 is CASSLVAEQFF. CDR3 in DNA: TGTGCCAGCAGCCTGGTTGCTGAGCAGTTCTTC. The gene calls are TRBV7-2 and TRBJ2-1; D gene uncertain. The germline V gene has CDR1 SGHTA and CDR2 FQGNSA. The ends were cut back, 5 bases at V and 9 bases at J, with 8 bases in the middle. The CDR3 has 11 amino acids.

This chain links TRBV4-2 with TRBJ2-1; D unresolved. The CDR3 consists of 14 residues. The germline CDR1 and CDR2 sequences are LGHNA and YNFKEQ. V lost 6 bases to trimming and J lost 6 bases, with 15 bases between them. The CDR3 coding sequence is TGTGCCAGCAGACTCTTGGCTAGGGTCAATGAGCAGTTCTTC. This encodes CASRLLARVNEQFF.

The gene calls are TRBV25-1 and TRBJ1-2; a possible D gene is TRBD1 (6 bases). The CDR3 totals 14 residues. CDR1 and CDR2 from the germline V gene are MGHDK and SYGVNS. V lost 7 bases to trimming and J lost 2 bases, with 14 bases between them. CDR3 bases: TGTGCCAGCACGGAGGGGGGGCCCAACTATGGCTACACCTTC. Its protein product is CASTEGGPNYGYTF.

The CDR3 DNA reads as TGTGCCAGCAGTTTATCGAGAGGGGGCTCGGACACCGGGGAGCTGTTTTTT. It is translated as CASSLSRGGSDTGELFF. J is TRBJ2-2 and V is TRBV27, with TRBD1 matching over 7 bases. The CDR3 loop spans 17 amino acids. CDR1 and CDR2 (germline): MNHEY, SMNVEV (reference sequence). V gave up 0 bases and J gave up 3 bases; unmatched junction bases: 7.

This chain uses TRBV11-2 with TRBJ1-1, with a possible D match to TRBD1 (5 bases). The CDR3 contains 14 residues. Germline V CDR1 and CDR2: SGHAT, FQNNGV. Trimming removed 1 base from V and 1 base from J, with 7 bases in between. CDR3 sequence: CASSLGQQNTEAFF. The CDR3 coding sequence is TGTGCCAGCAGCTTAGGACAGCAGAACACTGAAGCTTTCTTT.

This chain connects TRBV7-2 to TRBJ2-2; 10 bases agree with TRBD1. The CDR3 has 14 amino acids. In germline, CDR1 is SGHTA, CDR2 FQGNSA. V trimming: 4 bases; J trimming: 5 bases; junction bases outside the gene matches: 1. The chain's CDR3 is CASSWTGGTGELFF. CDR3 coding DNA: TGTGCCAGCAGCTGGACAGGGGGTACCGGGGAGCTGTTTTTT.

This clone occurred once. CDR3 amino acids: CASSLGDRLETQYF. CDR3 DNA: TGTGCCAGCAGTTTAGGGGACAGATTGGAGACCCAGTACTTC. The genes are TRBV27 and TRBJ2-5; 7 nucleotides agree with TRBD1. The CDR3 runs to 14 residues. The germline V gene has CDR1 MNHEY and CDR2 SMNVEV (reference sequence). V shed 2 bases and J 5 bases; nucleotides not matched to a gene: 5.

The chain has TRBV15 and TRBJ2-3; D is unclear. From germline, CDR1 is LNHNV and CDR2 YYDKDF (reference sequence). The CDR3 length is 14 residues. V lost 1 base to trimming and J lost 7 bases, with 12 bases between them. CDR3 DNA sequence: TGTGCCACCAGCAGAGGCCAGACCAGCTATACGCAGTATTTT. Translation: CATSRGQTSYTQYF. Full variable domain (outside the CDR3, taken from reference TRBV15 and TRBJ2-3): DAMVIQNPRYQVTQFGKPVTLSCSQTLNHNVMYWYQQKSSQAPKLLFHYYDKDFNNEADTPDNFQSRRPNTSFCFLDIRSPGLGDTAMYLCATSRGQTSYTQYFGPGTRLTVL.

The chain has TRBV29-1 and TRBJ1-1, with 7 bases that match TRBD1. This CDR3 has 13 amino acids. Trimming removed 4 bases from V and 2 bases from J; junction bases left unmatched: 4. Germline-derived CDR1 and CDR2 are SQVTM and ANQGSEA. DNA of the CDR3: TGCAGCGTTGGTGACAGGGAAAACACTGAAGCTTTCTTT. This sequence encodes CSVGDRENTEAFF.

V is TRBV7-2 and J is TRBJ1-1; D uncertain. Trimming cost V 5 bases and J 4 bases, with 8 bases left between them. This CDR3 has 12 amino acids. The germline V gene encodes CDR1 SGHTA and CDR2 FQGNSA. The CDR3 loop reads CASSPRSTEAFF. The CDR3 coding sequence is TGTGCCAGCAGCCCTAGGAGCACTGAAGCTTTCTTT.

This chain links TRBV30 with TRBJ1-1, with 10 bases fitting TRBD1. CDR1 and CDR2 from the germline V gene are GTSNPN and SVGIG (reference sequence). There are 15 residues in the CDR3. Germline trimming cut 2 bases from V and 7 bases from J; bases unmatched to any gene: 10. CDR3 loop: CAWSTETGGMNEAFF. The CDR3 coding sequence is TGTGCCTGGAGTACAGAGACAGGGGGCATGAATGAAGCTTTCTTT.

Only one count was recorded for this clone. The chain recombines TRBV5-1 with TRBJ2-1, with a weak D call TRBD2 (5 bases). The CDR3 spans 15 residues. Germline V gene sequence: CDR1 SGHRS, CDR2 YFSETQ. Trimming removed 7 bases at V and 6 bases at J, with 20 bases between. The CDR3 sequence: CASRTSGNPANEQFF. The CDR3 DNA reads as TGCGCCAGCCGTACGAGCGGTAATCCTGCCAATGAGCAGTTCTTC.

V gene TRBV10-3 combines with J gene TRBJ2-2; D gene ambiguous. The germline V gene encodes CDR1 ENHRY and CDR2 SYGVKD. The V end was cut by 2 bases, the J end by 1 base, with 14 bases between. This CDR3 spans 17 amino acids. The CDR3 region has the DNA TGTGCCATCAGTGAGCCAGCCCTCCCCCTGAACACCGGGGAGCTGTTTTTT. It translates to CAISEPALPLNTGELFF.

The chain recombines TRBV15 with TRBJ2-1; D remains ambiguous. The CDR3 totals 16 residues. Germline loops: CDR1 LNHNV, CDR2 YYDKDF (reference sequence). V was trimmed by 0 bases and J by 8 bases, leaving 17 bases between them. The DNA of the CDR3 is TGTGCCACCAGCAGAGATCTGGCTAACGTTGCTTATGAGCAGTTCTTC. It encodes CATSRDLANVAYEQFF.

V gene TRBV30 combines with J gene TRBJ1-2, with 7 bases lining up with TRBD1. The length of the CDR3 is 11 residues. V was clipped by 7 bases and J by 4 bases; unmatched bases: 3. CDR1 and CDR2 from the germline V gene are GTSNPN and SVGIG (reference sequence). CDR3 sequence (DNA): TGTGCCTCCAGGGGGGGCTATGGCTACACCTTC. Amino acids: CASRGGYGYTF.

This clone was observed once. V usage is TRBV9 and J usage is TRBJ2-7, with 10 bases that match TRBD2. The CDR3 is made up of 15 amino acids. J lost 4 bases, V lost 4 bases, and 8 bases had no gene match. Looked up from germline, CDR1 is SGDLS and CDR2 is YYNGEE. The CDR3 protein is CASSPSGSTGYEQYF. CDR3 in DNA: TGTGCCAGCAGCCCTAGCGGGAGCACCGGGTACGAGCAGTACTTC.

The chain carries TRBV4-1 and TRBJ2-7, with D perhaps TRBD1 or TRBD2 (5 bases each). Trimming left V 1 base short and J 6 bases short, with 10 bases between. CDR1 MGHRA and CDR2 YSYEKL come from the germline V gene. This CDR3 region has 13 residues. The CDR3 nucleotides read TGCGCCAGCAGCCAAGCAGGGACGGTCGAGCAGTACTTC. It translates to CASSQAGTVEQYF.

The V call is TRBV5-4, the J call TRBJ2-5; 8 nucleotides align to TRBD2. With V trimmed by 1 base and J by 3 bases, 2 bases remained unmatched. The CDR3 has 14 residues. Per germline, CDR1 SGHNT and CDR2 YYREEE (reference sequence). CDR3 sequence: CASSLRRGEETQYF. The CDR3 nucleotides are TGTGCCAGCAGCTTGCGGCGGGGGGAAGAGACCCAGTACTTC.